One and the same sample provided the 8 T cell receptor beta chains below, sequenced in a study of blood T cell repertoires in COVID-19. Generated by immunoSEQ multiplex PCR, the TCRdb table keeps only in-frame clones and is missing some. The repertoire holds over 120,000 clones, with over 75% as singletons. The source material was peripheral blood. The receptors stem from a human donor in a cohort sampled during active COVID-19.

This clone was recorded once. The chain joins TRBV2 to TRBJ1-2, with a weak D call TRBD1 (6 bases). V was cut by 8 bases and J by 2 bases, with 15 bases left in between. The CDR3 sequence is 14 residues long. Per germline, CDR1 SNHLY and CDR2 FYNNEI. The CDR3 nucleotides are TGTGCCAGCTCCCCACAGGGTCTCAACTATGGCTACACCTTC. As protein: CASSPQGLNYGYTF. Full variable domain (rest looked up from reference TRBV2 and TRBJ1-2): EPEVTQTPSHQVTQMGQEVILRCVPISNHLYFYWYRQILGQKVEFLVSFYNNEISEKSEIFDDQFSVERPDGSNFTLKIRSTKLEDSAMYFCASSPQGLNYGYTFGSGTRLTVV.

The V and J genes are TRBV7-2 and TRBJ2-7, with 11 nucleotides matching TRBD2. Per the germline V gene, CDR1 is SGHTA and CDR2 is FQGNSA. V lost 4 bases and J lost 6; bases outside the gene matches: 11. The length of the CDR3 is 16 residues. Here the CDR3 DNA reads TGTGCCAGCAGCTCCCTAGCGGGAGGCTTCTTGAGCGAGCAGTACGTC. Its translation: CASSSLAGGFLSEQYV.

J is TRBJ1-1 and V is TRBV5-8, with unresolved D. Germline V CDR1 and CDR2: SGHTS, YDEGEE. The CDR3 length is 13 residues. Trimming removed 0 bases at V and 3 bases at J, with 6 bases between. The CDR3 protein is CASSLVLYTEAFF. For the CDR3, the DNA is TGTGCCAGCAGCTTGGTCCTCTACACTGAAGCTTTCTTT.

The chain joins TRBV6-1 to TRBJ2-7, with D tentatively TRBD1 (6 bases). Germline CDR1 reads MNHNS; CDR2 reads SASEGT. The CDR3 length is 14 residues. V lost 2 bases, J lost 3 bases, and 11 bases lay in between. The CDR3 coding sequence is TGTGCCAGCAGTGAATGGGGGACAAGCTACGAGCAGTACGTC. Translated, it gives CASSEWGTSYEQYV.

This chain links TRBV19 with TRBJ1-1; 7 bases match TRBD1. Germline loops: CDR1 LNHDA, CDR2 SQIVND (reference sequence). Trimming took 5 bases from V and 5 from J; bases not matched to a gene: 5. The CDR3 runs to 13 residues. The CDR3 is CASSANRGTEAFF. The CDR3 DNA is TGTGCCAGTAGTGCAAACAGGGGAACTGAAGCTTTCTTT.

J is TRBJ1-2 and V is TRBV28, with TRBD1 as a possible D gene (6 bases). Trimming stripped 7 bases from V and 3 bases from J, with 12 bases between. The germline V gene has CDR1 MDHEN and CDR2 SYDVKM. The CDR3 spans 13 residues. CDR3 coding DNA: TGTGCCAGCACCCCACAGGGCTACTATGGCTACACCTTC. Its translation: CASTPQGYYGYTF.

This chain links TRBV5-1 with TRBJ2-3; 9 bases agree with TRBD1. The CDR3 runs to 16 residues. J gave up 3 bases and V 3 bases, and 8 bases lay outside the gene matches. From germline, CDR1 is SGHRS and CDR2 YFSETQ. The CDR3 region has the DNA TGCGCCAGCAGCTATTTTCGACAGGGGGGAACAGATACGCAGTATTTT. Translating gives CASSYFRQGGTDTQYF.

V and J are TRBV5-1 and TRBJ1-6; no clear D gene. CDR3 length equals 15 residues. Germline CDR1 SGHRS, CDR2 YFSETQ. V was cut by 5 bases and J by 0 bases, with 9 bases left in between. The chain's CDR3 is CASSTGSSYNSPLHF. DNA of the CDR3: TGCGCCAGCAGTACGGGGAGCTCCTATAATTCACCCCTCCACTTT.